Shown below are 27 T cell receptor beta chains from a single sample sequenced in a study of blood T cell repertoires in COVID-19. Sequencing was performed with immunoSEQ multiplex PCR; in TCRdb, only in-frame clones are kept and a portion is missing. The sample shows around 380,000 clones, 80% to 90% of them seen only once. The sequencing input was PBMCs or T cells enriched from blood (not recorded which). The receptor source for this set is a man between 25 and 39 years old who had recovered from COVID-19.

The CDR3 protein is CASTTTAVLGYTF. CDR3 in DNA: TGTGCCAGCACCACAACCGCGGTTTTGGGCTACACCTTC. This chain uses TRBV6-5 with TRBJ1-2; D not resolved. Germline CDR1 MNHEY, CDR2 SVGAGI. With 7 bases removed from V and 8 bases from J, the gap between germline ends came to 17 bases. The CDR3 sequence is 13 residues long.

This clone was picked up one time. This rearrangement joins TRBV2 to TRBJ2-5, with 8 bases that match TRBD2. The CDR3 is 14 amino acids. The germline V gene has CDR1 SNHLY and CDR2 FYNNEI. Trimming took 5 bases from V and 1 from J; bases not matched to a gene: 3. The CDR3 sequence is CASSWSGGQETQYF. CDR3 nucleotide sequence: TGTGCCAGCAGTTGGAGCGGGGGCCAAGAGACCCAGTACTTC.

The gene calls are TRBV6-5 and TRBJ1-4; 7 bases are a match to TRBD1. In germline, CDR1 is MNHEY, CDR2 SVGAGI. CDR3 size: 14 residues. After removal of 6 bases from V and 4 bases from J, the junction contained 5 bases not matched to a gene. The CDR3 protein is CASRLSGGNEKLFF. The CDR3 bases are TGTGCCAGCAGGCTGTCAGGGGGTAATGAAAAACTGTTTTTT.

The chain joins TRBV7-9 to TRBJ1-4; D call uncertain. This CDR3 is built from 15 residues. Germline-derived CDR1 and CDR2 are SEHNR and FQNEAQ (reference sequence). V was cut by 5 bases and J by 8 bases, with 18 bases left in between. The CDR3 nucleotides read TGTGCCAGCAGCCCACTCCCAACGAGAAAGGAAAAACTGTTTTTT. It specifies CASSPLPTRKEKLFF.

The CDR3 DNA follows: TGTGCCAGTAGTATAGGGATTGGACAGGGAGGGACCCAGTACTTC. Translated, it gives CASSIGIGQGGTQYF. The chain has TRBV19 and TRBJ2-5; 8 bases align to TRBD1. The CDR3 length is 15 residues. J was trimmed by 7 bases and V by 1 base; bases with no gene match: 8. CDR1 is LNHDA, CDR2 SQIVND, per germline (reference sequence).

This clone was picked up one time. The chain carries TRBV5-1 and TRBJ1-1; 8 positions agree with TRBD1. CDR1 is SGHRS and CDR2 is YFSETQ in the germline V gene. The junction had 5 bases not matched to a gene; V was cut back by 4 bases and J by 3 bases. There are 14 residues in the CDR3. The CDR3 here is CASSRQGQYTEAFF. CDR3 sequence (DNA): TGCGCCAGCAGCCGACAGGGGCAGTACACTGAAGCTTTCTTT.

This clone showed up just once. The chain joins TRBV18 to TRBJ2-1; D is unresolved. CDR1 and CDR2 from the germline V gene are KGHSH and LQKENI. V dropped 3 bases and J dropped 4 bases, with 10 bases sitting between them. CDR3 size: 14 residues. The CDR3 region has the DNA TGTGCCAGCTCACCGTCCCAAAAATACAATGAGCAGTTCTTC. It encodes CASSPSQKYNEQFF.

The chain has TRBV4-1 and TRBJ2-5; 8 bases match TRBD1. From germline, CDR1 is MGHRA and CDR2 YSYEKL. Trimming at V came to 4 bases and at J to 2 bases, leaving 6 bases not matched to a gene. CDR3 size: 15 residues. CDR3 residues: CASSRDGQGQETQYF. The DNA of the CDR3 is TGCGCCAGCAGCCGCGACGGACAGGGACAAGAGACCCAGTACTTC.

The chain recombines TRBV6-2 or TRBV6-3 with TRBJ1-6, with a tentative D call TRBD1 (6 bases). V was trimmed by 5 bases and J by 7 bases, leaving 12 bases between them. Germline V gene data show CDR1 as MNHEY and CDR2 as SVGEGT. This CDR3 comprises 14 residues. The CDR3 nucleotides read TGTGCCAGCAGTAAGATAACAGGGAATTCACCCCTCCACTTT. Its translation is CASSKITGNSPLHF.

This chain connects TRBV5-5 to TRBJ1-4; D ambiguous. The CDR3 consists of 16 residues. The ends were cut back, 3 bases at V and 0 bases at J, with 12 bases in the middle. Germline CDR1 is SGHKS and CDR2 is YYEKEE (reference sequence). CDR3 residues: CASSWPPAATNEKLFF. Here the CDR3 DNA reads TGTGCCAGCAGCTGGCCCCCCGCCGCAACTAATGAAAAACTGTTTTTT.

The gene calls are TRBV7-9 and TRBJ2-7; a possible D gene is TRBD2 (5 bases). CDR1 and CDR2 from the germline V gene are SEHNR and FQNEAQ (reference sequence). V gave up 5 bases and J gave up 6 bases, with 14 bases separating them. This CDR3 has 13 amino acids. CDR3 amino acids: CASSPKRGFEQYF. CDR3 in DNA: TGTGCCAGCAGCCCTAAAAGAGGGTTCGAGCAGTACTTC.

This rearrangement joins TRBV19 to TRBJ1-5, with 10 bases matching TRBD1. The CDR3 covers 14 residues. After removal of 10 bases from V and 7 bases from J, the junction contained 10 bases not matched to a gene. CDR1 LNHDA and CDR2 SQIVND come from the germline V gene (reference sequence). CDR3 protein: CATPGQGIEQPQHF. Written as DNA, the CDR3 is TGTGCCACCCCGGGACAGGGGATAGAACAGCCCCAGCATTTT. The full variable domain, in which reference TRBV19 and TRBJ1-5 provide the parts outside the CDR3, is DGGITQSPKYLFRKEGQNVTLSCEQNLNHDAMYWYRQDPGQGLRLIYYSQIVNDFQKGDIAEGYSVSREKKESFPLTVTSAQKNPTAFYLCATPGQGIEQPQHFGDGTRLSIL.

The chain couples TRBV6-5 to TRBJ1-1; D is ambiguous. Germline V gene data show CDR1 as MNHEY and CDR2 as SVGAGI. The V gene lost 6 bases and the J gene lost 1 base, with 12 bases spanning the gap. The CDR3 spans 14 residues. The CDR3 sequence: CASRTTSWNTEAFF. The DNA for the CDR3 is TGTGCCAGCAGAACTACCTCATGGAACACTGAAGCTTTCTTT.

The chain uses TRBV12-2 and TRBJ1-6. TRBV12-2 is recorded as a pseudogene. The CDR3 contains 12 residues. The CDR3 DNA sequence: TGTGCAGCGGGACCGACCAATTCACCCCTCCACTTT. Amino acid sequence: CAAGPTNSPLHF.

V is TRBV7-9 and J is TRBJ1-3; no reliable D call. The CDR3 extends over 15 amino acids. Trimming stripped 5 bases from V and 0 bases from J, with 11 bases between. In germline, CDR1 is SEHNR, CDR2 FQNEAQ (reference sequence). CDR3 amino acids: CASSLSPYSGNTIYF. As DNA, the CDR3 is TGTGCCAGCAGCCTCTCGCCCTACTCTGGAAACACCATATATTTT.

The chain has TRBV28 and TRBJ2-3, with a tentative D call TRBD1 (6 bases). CDR3 length: 13 amino acids. The V gene lost 7 bases and the J gene lost 2 bases, with 10 bases spanning the gap. Germline V CDR1 and CDR2: MDHEN, SYDVKM. The CDR3 nucleotides read TGTGCCAGCACAGACAGGAACACAGATACGCAGTATTTT. It is translated as CASTDRNTDTQYF.

The V gene is TRBV14, the J gene TRBJ2-1; TRBD1 matches 7 bases. After removal of 4 bases from V and 9 bases from J, the junction contained 6 bases not matched to a gene. This CDR3 region has 13 residues. Per germline, CDR1 SGHDN and CDR2 FVKESK. The CDR3 DNA reads TGTGCCAGCAGCCGGGCGAGACAGGGTGAGCAGTTCTTC. It translates to CASSRARQGEQFF.

Ten or more counts support this clone. The identical CDR3 is also encoded by other nucleotide sequences in the sample. This rearrangement joins TRBV5-1 to TRBJ2-1; 9 bases line up with TRBD2. The CDR3 runs 14 residues. Germline CDR1 is SGHRS and CDR2 is YFSETQ. J gave up 4 bases and V 3 bases, and 2 bases lay outside the gene matches. CDR3 nucleotides: TGCGCCAGCAGCTCCAGCGGGGGGTACAATGAGCAGTTCTTC. Encoded protein: CASSSSGGYNEQFF.

This sequence joins TRBV7-9 and TRBJ2-5, with a tentative D call TRBD2 (6 bases). The CDR3 has 15 amino acids. V dropped 4 bases and J dropped 6 bases, with 18 bases sitting between them. CDR1 SEHNR and CDR2 FQNEAQ come from the germline V gene (reference sequence). CDR3 nucleotides: TGTGCCAGCAGCTCCCCCCCGGAGGGCGGGAAGACCCAGTACTTC. Protein: CASSSPPEGGKTQYF.

The rearrangement joins TRBV5-1 to TRBJ2-1, with 8 bases that match TRBD1. The length of the CDR3 is 12 residues. CDR1 SGHRS and CDR2 YFSETQ come from the germline V gene. V lost 3 bases, J lost 7 bases, and 0 bases stayed unmatched. The CDR3 region has the DNA TGCGCCAGCAGCTACAGGGGGAATGAGCAGTTCTTC. Translating it yields CASSYRGNEQFF.

V usage is TRBV6-5 and J usage is TRBJ2-5, with a tentative D call TRBD2 (5 bases). Trimming shortened V by 0 bases and J by 2 bases, and 13 bases separated the two germline ends. Germline values: CDR1 MNHEY, CDR2 SVGAGI. The CDR3 loop spans 16 amino acids. CDR3 bases: TGTGCCAGCAGTTACTCGGGAGTGGAAGGACAAGAGACCCAGTACTTC. Translating gives CASSYSGVEGQETQYF.

V usage is TRBV7-8 and J usage is TRBJ2-7; 8 bases agree with TRBD1. The CDR3 extends over 12 amino acids. V was clipped by 3 bases and J by 6 bases; unmatched bases: 1. Germline V lookup: CDR1 SGHVS, CDR2 FQNEAQ. The CDR3 nucleotides are TGTGCCAGCAGCTTGGGGACAGGCGAGCAGTACTTC. The encoded protein is CASSLGTGEQYF. Supplemented by reference TRBV7-8 and TRBJ2-7, the full variable domain reads GAGVSQSPRYKVAKRGQDVALRCDPISGHVSLFWYQQALGQGPEFLTYFQNEAQLDKSGLPSDRFFAERPEGSVSTLKIQRTQQEDSAVYLCASSLGTGEQYFGPGTRLTVT.

J is TRBJ1-2 and V is TRBV5-1, with D uncertain. V was trimmed by 4 bases and J by 8 bases, leaving 15 bases between them. The germline V gene has CDR1 SGHRS and CDR2 YFSETQ. This CDR3 comprises 13 residues. In nucleotides, the CDR3 is TGCGCCAGCAGCCCGAGTCAAGTCTGGGGCTACACCTTC. Translating gives CASSPSQVWGYTF.

The chain carries TRBV6-5 and TRBJ1-1; D not certain. Germline V gives CDR1 MNHEY, CDR2 SVGAGI. V was clipped by 5 bases and J by 0 bases, with 7 bases between them. The CDR3 totals 13 residues. Written as DNA, the CDR3 is TGTGCCAGCAGTCGGTCGATGAACACTGAAGCTTTCTTT. It translates to CASSRSMNTEAFF.

The genes are TRBV5-1 and TRBJ2-3; TRBD2 is a possible D gene (5 bases). The CDR3 covers 13 residues. Trimming shortened V by 0 bases and J by 5 bases, and 7 bases separated the two germline ends. From germline, CDR1 is SGHRS and CDR2 YFSETQ. In nucleotides, the CDR3 is TGCGCCAGCAGCTTGGCCGGGGAAGATACGCAGTATTTT. This codes for CASSLAGEDTQYF.

The chain joins TRBV27 to TRBJ2-2, with no clear D. The CDR3 has 14 residues. Germline loops: CDR1 MNHEY, CDR2 SMNVEV (reference sequence). Trimming pared 3 bases from V and 0 bases from J, leaving 5 bases between. CDR3: CASSFTPNTGELFF. The DNA of the CDR3 is TGTGCCAGCAGTTTCACACCGAACACCGGGGAGCTGTTTTTT.

This rearrangement joins TRBV5-6 to TRBJ1-3, with a tentative D call TRBD1 (5 bases). V lost 3 bases to trimming and J lost 7 bases, with 14 bases between them. CDR1 is SGHDT, CDR2 YYEEEE, per germline. The CDR3 is 14 amino acids. CDR3 DNA: TGTGCCAGCAGCTGGGGGGGAGTCCGGAACACCATATATTTT. Amino acids: CASSWGGVRNTIYF.